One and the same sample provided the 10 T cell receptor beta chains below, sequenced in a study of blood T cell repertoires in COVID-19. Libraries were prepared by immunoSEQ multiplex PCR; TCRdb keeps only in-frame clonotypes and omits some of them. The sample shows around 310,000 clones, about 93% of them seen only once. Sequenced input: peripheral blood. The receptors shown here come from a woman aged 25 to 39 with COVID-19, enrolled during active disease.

The CDR3 nucleotides are TGTGCCACCAGTGGACGGGGAAGTCGGCCCCAGCATTTT. This encodes CATSGRGSRPQHF. This chain links TRBV15 with TRBJ1-5, with D unresolved. CDR1 is LNHNV and CDR2 is YYDKDF in the germline V gene (reference sequence). V lost 6 bases and J 9 bases, leaving 15 bases between the germline ends. CDR3 length: 13 amino acids. Complete variable domain (other parts from reference TRBV15 and TRBJ1-5): DAMVIQNPRYQVTQFGKPVTLSCSQTLNHNVMYWYQQKSSQAPKLLFHYYDKDFNNEADTPDNFQSRRPNTSFCFLDIRSPGLGDTAMYLCATSGRGSRPQHFGDGTRLSIL.

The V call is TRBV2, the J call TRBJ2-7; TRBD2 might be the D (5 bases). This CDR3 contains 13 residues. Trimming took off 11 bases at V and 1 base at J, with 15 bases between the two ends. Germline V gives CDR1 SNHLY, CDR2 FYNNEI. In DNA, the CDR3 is TGTGCCTCCAACGTCCGGGGATCCTACGAGCAGTACTTC. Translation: CASNVRGSYEQYF. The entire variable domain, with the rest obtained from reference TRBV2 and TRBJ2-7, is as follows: EPEVTQTPSHQVTQMGQEVILRCVPISNHLYFYWYRQILGQKVEFLVSFYNNEISEKSEIFDDQFSVERPDGSNFTLKIRSTKLEDSAMYFCASNVRGSYEQYFGPGTRLTVT.

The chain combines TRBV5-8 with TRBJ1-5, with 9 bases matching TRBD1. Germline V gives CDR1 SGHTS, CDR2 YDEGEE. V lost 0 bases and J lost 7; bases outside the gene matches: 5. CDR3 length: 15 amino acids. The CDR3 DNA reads TGTGCCAGCAGCTTGGGGGACAGGGCGGGACAGCCCCAGCATTTT. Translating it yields CASSLGDRAGQPQHF. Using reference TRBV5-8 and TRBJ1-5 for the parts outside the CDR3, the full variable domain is EAGVTQSPTHLIKTRGQQATLRCSPISGHTSVYWYQQALGLGLQFLLWYDEGEERNRGNFPPRFSGRQFPNYSSELNVNALELEDSALYLCASSLGDRAGQPQHFGDGTRLSIL.

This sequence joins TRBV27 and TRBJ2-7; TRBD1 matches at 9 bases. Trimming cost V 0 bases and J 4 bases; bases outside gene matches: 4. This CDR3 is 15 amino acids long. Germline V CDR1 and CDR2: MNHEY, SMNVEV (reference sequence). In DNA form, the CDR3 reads TGTGCCAGCAGTTTATCGACAGGGGGTGGATACGAGCAGTACTTC. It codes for CASSLSTGGGYEQYF.

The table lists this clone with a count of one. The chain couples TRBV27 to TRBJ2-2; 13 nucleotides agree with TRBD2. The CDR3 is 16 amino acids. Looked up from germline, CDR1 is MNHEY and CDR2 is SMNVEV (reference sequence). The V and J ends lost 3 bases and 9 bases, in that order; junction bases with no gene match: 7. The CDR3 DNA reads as TGTGCCAGCAGTTTCCGACTAGCGGGAGGCCCTCGGGAGCTGTTTTTT. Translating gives CASSFRLAGGPRELFF.

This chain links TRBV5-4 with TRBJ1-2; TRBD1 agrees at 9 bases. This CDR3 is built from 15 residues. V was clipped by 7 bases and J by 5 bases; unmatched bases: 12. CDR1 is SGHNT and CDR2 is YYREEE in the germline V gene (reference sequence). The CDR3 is CASHPLGTGNYGYTF. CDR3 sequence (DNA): TGTGCCAGCCACCCCCTCGGGACAGGGAATTATGGCTACACCTTC.

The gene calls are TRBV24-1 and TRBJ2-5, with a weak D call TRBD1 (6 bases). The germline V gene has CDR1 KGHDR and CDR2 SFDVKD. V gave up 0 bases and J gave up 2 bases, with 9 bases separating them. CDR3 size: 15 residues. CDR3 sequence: CATSDLGTGQETQYF. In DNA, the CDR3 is TGTGCCACCAGTGATTTGGGCACAGGGCAAGAGACCCAGTACTTC.

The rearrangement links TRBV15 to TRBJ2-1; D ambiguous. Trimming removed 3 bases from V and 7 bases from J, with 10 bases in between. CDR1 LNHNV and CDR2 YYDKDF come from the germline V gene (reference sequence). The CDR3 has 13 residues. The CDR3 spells CATSSSLSNEQFF. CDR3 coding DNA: TGTGCCACCAGCAGTTCTTTGAGTAATGAGCAGTTCTTC.

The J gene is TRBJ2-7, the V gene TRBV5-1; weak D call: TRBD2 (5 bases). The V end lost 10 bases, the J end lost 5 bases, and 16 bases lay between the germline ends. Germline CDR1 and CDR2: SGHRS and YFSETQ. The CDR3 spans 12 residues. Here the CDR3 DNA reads TGCGCCCCCCCCTCGGAGGAGGACGAGCAGTACTTC. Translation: CAPPSEEDEQYF.

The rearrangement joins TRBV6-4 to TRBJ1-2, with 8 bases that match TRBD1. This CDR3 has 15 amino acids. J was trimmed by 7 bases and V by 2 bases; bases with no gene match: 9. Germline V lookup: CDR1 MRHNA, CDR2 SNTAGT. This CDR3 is CASSDGRQGIGGYTF. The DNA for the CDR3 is TGTGCCAGCAGTGACGGGCGACAGGGGATTGGTGGCTACACCTTC.